The 17 T cell receptor beta chains below all came from one sample that was sequenced in a study of blood T cell repertoires in COVID-19. Using immunoSEQ multiplex PCR, the repertoire was profiled, and TCRdb retains in-frame clones only, with some absent. The repertoire holds fewer than 500,000 clones, with roughly 90% as singletons. The sample consisted of PBMCs or T cells enriched from blood (not recorded which). All receptors come from a woman in her thirties with acute COVID-19.

This clone was counted a few times. The chain has TRBV20-1 and TRBJ1-3; D remains ambiguous. The CDR3 runs 14 residues. The V end was cut by 3 bases, the J end by 4 bases, with 13 bases between. Germline CDR1 is DFQATT and CDR2 is SNEGSKA (reference sequence). CDR3 nucleotide sequence: TGCAGTGCTAGTCAGGAGGTTTACGGAAACACCATATATTTT. Translated: CSASQEVYGNTIYF.

The chain joins TRBV4-1 to TRBJ1-1, with no clear D. Germline V lookup: CDR1 MGHRA, CDR2 YSYEKL. This CDR3 comprises 13 residues. Trimming took 0 bases from V and 6 from J, leaving 8 bases between them. The CDR3 protein is CASSQDLSAEAFF. Here the CDR3 DNA reads TGCGCCAGCAGCCAAGACTTAAGCGCTGAAGCTTTCTTT.

V gene TRBV7-2 combines with J gene TRBJ1-1; D unresolved. CDR1 is SGHTA and CDR2 is FQGNSA in the germline V gene. Trimming took 2 bases from V and 1 from J, leaving 5 bases between them. The CDR3 contains 13 residues. The CDR3 DNA is TGTGCCAGCAGCTTACGAGGGAACACTGAAGCTTTCTTT. Protein product: CASSLRGNTEAFF. Full variable domain (outside the CDR3, taken from reference TRBV7-2 and TRBJ1-1): GAGVSQSPSNKVTEKGKDVELRCDPISGHTALYWYRQSLGQGLEFLIYFQGNSAPDKSGLPSDRFSAERTGGSVSTLTIQRTQQEDSAVYLCASSLRGNTEAFFGQGTRLTVV.

A remark on this clone: At one end, the junction sequence differs from germline, possibly due to a read error. The gene calls are TRBV12-5 and TRBJ1-2; the D is unclear. Germline CDR1 is LGHNT and CDR2 is FRNRAP. The CDR3 runs to 13 residues. The CDR3 DNA reads TGTGCTAGTGGTTCCCAGATTTCGGGATCTCCGATCTTC. Its translation: CASGSQISGSPIF.

This chain links TRBV5-6 with TRBJ1-4; tentative D call: TRBD1 (6 bases). The CDR3 runs to 16 residues. CDR1 and CDR2 (germline): SGHDT, YYEEEE. Trimming cost V 0 bases and J 3 bases, with 12 bases left between them. The CDR3 DNA sequence: TGTGCCAGCAGCTTGGGAGGGGGAAACCCTAATGAAAAACTGTTTTTT. Translating gives CASSLGGGNPNEKLFF.

J is TRBJ1-1 and V is TRBV30, with 11 bases aligning to TRBD1. The CDR3 is 13 residues long. The germline V gene has CDR1 GTSNPN and CDR2 SVGIG (reference sequence). V trimming: 3 bases; J trimming: 5 bases; junction bases outside the gene matches: 2. The CDR3 loop reads CAWRDRGRTEAFF. In DNA, the CDR3 is TGTGCCTGGAGGGACAGGGGGCGGACTGAAGCTTTCTTT.

This clone was picked up one time. The chain has TRBV6-5 and TRBJ1-1; no firm D call. The CDR3 sequence is 14 residues long. Germline V lookup: CDR1 MNHEY, CDR2 SVGAGI. V was shortened by 2 bases and J by 0 bases, with 7 bases between the two germline ends. The chain's CDR3 is CASSYQRMNTEAFF. Here the CDR3 DNA reads TGTGCCAGCAGTTACCAGCGCATGAACACTGAAGCTTTCTTT.

Written as DNA, the CDR3 is TGTGCCAGCTCACCACGAAGGGGCGGTACTGAAGCTTTCTTT. This codes for CASSPRRGGTEAFF. This chain joins TRBV18 and TRBJ1-1; perhaps TRBD1 as D (5 bases). V lost 1 base, J lost 5 bases, and 11 bases lay in between. Germline values: CDR1 KGHSH, CDR2 LQKENI. The CDR3 sequence is 14 residues long.

The genes are TRBV7-2 and TRBJ1-1; D is perhaps TRBD1 (5 bases). Deletions cut 3 bases from V and 8 bases from J, with 16 bases between. The CDR3 runs 14 residues. In germline, CDR1 is SGHTA, CDR2 FQGNSA. The CDR3 is CASSLGGMSLEAFF. DNA of the CDR3: TGTGCCAGCAGCTTGGGGGGAATGAGTTTGGAAGCTTTCTTT. The variable domain in full, with the rest retrieved from reference TRBV7-2 and TRBJ1-1, is GAGVSQSPSNKVTEKGKDVELRCDPISGHTALYWYRQSLGQGLEFLIYFQGNSAPDKSGLPSDRFSAERTGGSVSTLTIQRTQQEDSAVYLCASSLGGMSLEAFFGQGTRLTVV.

This clone has just one count. J is TRBJ1-6 and V is TRBV7-9; TRBD1 is a possible D gene (5 bases). The CDR3 totals 17 residues. V was shortened by 1 base and J by 7 bases, with 17 bases between the two germline ends. Germline assignment: CDR1 SEHNR and CDR2 FQNEAQ (reference sequence). DNA for the CDR3: TGTGCCAGCAGCTTAGAGGCCCGGCAGAGACAGAATTCACCCCTCCACTTT. This translates into CASSLEARQRQNSPLHF. The full variable domain, rest sourced from reference TRBV7-9 and TRBJ1-6, is DTGVSQNPRHKITKRGQNVTFRCDPISEHNRLYWYRQTLGQGPEFLTYFQNEAQLEKSRLLSDRFSAERPKGSFSTLEIQRTEQGDSAMYLCASSLEARQRQNSPLHFGNGTRLTVT.

The chain is built from TRBV7-2 and TRBJ1-4; possible D gene TRBD1, 5 bases. The CDR3 is 15 amino acids. CDR1 and CDR2 from the germline V gene are SGHTA and FQGNSA. V was shortened by 2 bases and J by 3 bases, with 10 bases between the two germline ends. CDR3 sequence (DNA): TGTGCCAGCAGCTTATATCCAGGGCCTAATGAAAAACTGTTTTTT. It translates to CASSLYPGPNEKLFF.

The rearrangement uses TRBV11-3 and TRBJ2-2, with TRBD1 matching over 10 bases. Per germline, CDR1 SGHNT and CDR2 YENEEA. This CDR3 spans 16 amino acids. Unmatched junction bases numbered 9, after V lost 5 bases and J lost 6 bases. The CDR3 spells CASSPGTGAGAGELFF. As DNA, the CDR3 is TGTGCCAGCAGCCCCGGGACAGGGGCGGGGGCCGGGGAGCTGTTTTTT.

The chain recombines TRBV7-8 with TRBJ1-4; 8 bases match TRBD1. The CDR3 contains 15 residues. Germline CDR1 is SGHVS and CDR2 is FQNEAQ. J gave up 6 bases and V 5 bases, and 8 bases lay outside the gene matches. The CDR3 reads CASSPFGRGHEKLFF. In nucleotides, the CDR3 is TGTGCCAGCAGCCCCTTTGGCAGGGGGCATGAAAAACTGTTTTTT.

Only a few counts were recorded for this clone. Other nucleotide sequences from this sample produce the same CDR3. V gene TRBV5-1 combines with J gene TRBJ1-2; TRBD1 agrees at 7 bases. This CDR3 is 13 amino acids long. Germline assignment: CDR1 SGHRS and CDR2 YFSETQ. The V and J ends lost 0 bases and 4 bases, in that order; junction bases with no gene match: 0. CDR3 residues: CASSLGTGYGYTF. CDR3 nucleotides: TGCGCCAGCAGCTTGGGGACAGGCTATGGCTACACCTTC.

This chain joins TRBV11-2 and TRBJ1-1; D remains ambiguous. The V and J ends lost 2 bases and 2 bases respectively, with 12 bases between them. The CDR3 is 15 residues long. CDR1 and CDR2 (germline): SGHAT, FQNNGV. The CDR3 reads CASSLSSSGNTEAFF. CDR3 in DNA: TGTGCCAGCAGCTTATCTTCCTCGGGAAACACTGAAGCTTTCTTT.

The V and J genes are TRBV6-4 and TRBJ2-2; perhaps TRBD2 as D (7 bases). This CDR3 comprises 15 residues. V was shortened by 6 bases and J by 3 bases, with 14 bases between the two germline ends. In germline, CDR1 is MRHNA, CDR2 SNTAGT. The CDR3 region has the DNA TGTGCCAGCAGCCCCGGGGGGCCCGACACCGGGGAGCTGTTTTTT. Protein sequence: CASSPGGPDTGELFF.

V usage is TRBV5-1 and J usage is TRBJ2-3; tentatively, D is TRBD2 (6 bases). The V end lost 4 bases, the J end lost 9 bases, and 18 bases lay between the germline ends. This CDR3 is 14 amino acids long. Per germline, CDR1 SGHRS and CDR2 YFSETQ. The CDR3 DNA sequence: TGCGCCAGCAGCCCGCCGAGGAGGGAAAACACGCAGTATTTT. Protein product: CASSPPRRENTQYF.